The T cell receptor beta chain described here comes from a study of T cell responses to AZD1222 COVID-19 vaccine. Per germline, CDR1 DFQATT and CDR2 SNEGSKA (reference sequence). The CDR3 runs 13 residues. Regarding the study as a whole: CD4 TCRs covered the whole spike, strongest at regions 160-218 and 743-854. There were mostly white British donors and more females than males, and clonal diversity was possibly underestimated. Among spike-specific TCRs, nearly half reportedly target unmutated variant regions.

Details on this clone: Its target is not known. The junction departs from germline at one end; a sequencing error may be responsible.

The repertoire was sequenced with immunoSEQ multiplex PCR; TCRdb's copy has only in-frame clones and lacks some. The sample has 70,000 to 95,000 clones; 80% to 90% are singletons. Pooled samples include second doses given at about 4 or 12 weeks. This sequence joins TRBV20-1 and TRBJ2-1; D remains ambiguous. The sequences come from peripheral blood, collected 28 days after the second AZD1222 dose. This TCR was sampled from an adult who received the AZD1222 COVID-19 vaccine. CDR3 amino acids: CSASLADYNEQFF. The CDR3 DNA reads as TGCAGTGCTAGTTTGGCGGATTACAATGAACAGTTCTTC.